The entry below describes one TCR beta chain. The antigen remains unidentified. The data were obtained in a study of radiotherapy plus CTLA-4 blockade in lung cancer. Study context: Objective response rate was 18%; disease control rate, about 28%.

Study observations and caveats: Researchers report tumor-derived TCR clones expanding in blood after radiotherapy plus ipilimumab. Among reported predictors of response, early blood T cell clone dynamics with interferon-beta performed best.

Focal radiation and CTLA-4 blockade (ipilimumab) were tested in chemo-refractory metastatic non-small-cell lung cancer patients. Only in-frame clones appear in the TCRdb table, and some are missing; sequencing was by immunoSEQ multiplex PCR. In the table there are about 97,000 clones, roughly 74% of which are singletons. V lost 3 bases and J lost 6, with 11 bases in between. Germline V CDR1 and CDR2: ENHRY, SYGVKD. The CDR3 totals 13 residues. This chain connects TRBV10-3 to TRBJ1-2; TRBD1 is a possible D gene (6 bases). The clonotype was recovered from a human donor with non-small cell lung cancer who had a partial response to radiotherapy plus ipilimumab. Some clones in this sample may be carry-over from other donors' samples. Sequencing used peripheral blood, obtained from a patient treated with radiotherapy plus ipilimumab. The CDR3 region is CAISDLDSNGYTF. As DNA, the CDR3 is TGTGCCATCAGTGACTTGGACAGCAATGGCTACACCTTC.